This T cell receptor (beta chain) was identified during a study of identical twins. Overall study findings and caveats: For out-of-frame beta sequences, excess twin sharing was weaker. Zero-insertion analyses were open to partial confounding by invariant MAIT and iNKT cells. Conclusions rested on cross-sectional statistics rather than following the same donors. Cord blood beta clonotypes that were abundant carried fewer insertions, and memory repertoires showed no such trend.

V lost 1 base and J lost 6, with 15 bases in between. The CDR3 sequence is 16 residues long. Germline CDR1 reads MGHRA; CDR2 reads YSYEKL. This clonotype came up a few times. The antigen is undetermined. TCRdb re-analysed the 5' RACE reads in MiXCR, keeping a single row per CDR3 protein. The sample shows about 530,000 distinct CDR3 sequences, roughly 15% of them seen only once. The data also belong to a second study, concerning yellow fever vaccine responses in identical twins.

The clonotype comes from a woman younger than 35 in good health. The chain uses TRBV4-1 and TRBJ2-2; D is unclear. Specimen: CD4+ T cells sorted from blood. CDR3 in DNA: TGCGCCAGCAGCCAAGGAAGGAGTGTCTGGGCCGGGGAGCTGTTTTTT. Protein: CASSQGRSVWAGELFF.